These T cell receptor beta chains were read from a single sample in a study of blood T cell repertoires in COVID-19. Data came from immunoSEQ multiplex PCR; TCRdb stores just in-frame clones and leaves some out. The data hold more than 95,000 clones, with approximately 80% observed a single time. Sequenced sample: peripheral blood. The receptors were gathered from a man in his fifties with acute or convalescent COVID-19. The CDR3 runs from the conserved cysteine through the conserved F or W. The D gene is left open where the match is weak. Part of the rows lack a size; the others show once, few, many or a class for expanded clones.

CASSKAGGLNEQFF | TGTGCCAGCAGTAAGGCGGGAGGGCTCAATGAGCAGTTCTTC | TRBV27 | 14 | . | TRBJ2-1 | TRBD2
CASSEGPGVNTEAFF | TGTGCCAGCAGTGAAGGCCCCGGGGTGAACACTGAAGCTTTCTTT | TRBV6-1 | 15 | . | TRBJ1-1 | .
CASSVGGGVDSEAFF | TGTGCCAGCAGCGTAGGGGGAGGGGTGGATTCTGAAGCTTTCTTT | TRBV9 | 15 | few | TRBJ1-1 | .
CASSPGQTSTDTQYF | TGTGCCAGCAGCCCCGGACAGACGAGCACAGATACGCAGTATTTT | TRBV6-2/TRBV6-3 | 15 | . | TRBJ2-3 | .
CASRERQGVDGELFF | TGTGCCAGCAGAGAAAGACAGGGGGTTGACGGGGAGCTGTTTTTT | TRBV27 | 15 | . | TRBJ2-2 | TRBD1
CASLPGDGNNEQFF | TGTGCCAGCCTACCAGGGGACGGTAACAATGAGCAGTTCTTC | TRBV6-5 | 14 | many | TRBJ2-1 | .
CASSQDEGNGANVLTF | TGCGCCAGCAGCCAAGACGAGGGTAACGGGGCCAACGTCCTGACTTTC | TRBV4-1 | 16 | . | TRBJ2-6 | .
CASSSRPFREGNQPQHF | TGTGCCAGCAGTTCCCGACCTTTCCGGGAGGGCAATCAGCCCCAGCATTTT | TRBV6-2/TRBV6-3 | 17 | . | TRBJ1-5 | .
CASSYSPGQGYEQYF | TGTGCCAGCAGTTACTCTCCAGGCCAGGGGTACGAGCAGTACTTC | TRBV6-5 | 15 | few | TRBJ2-7 | .
CASSLVQGYTEAFF | TGTGCCAGCAGCTTAGTTCAGGGGTACACTGAAGCTTTCTTT | TRBV7-6 | 14 | . | TRBJ1-1 | .
CASSLESPNTGELFF | TGTGCCAGCAGCTTAGAGTCCCCGAACACCGGGGAGCTGTTTTTT | TRBV7-3 | 15 | . | TRBJ2-2 | .
CASSPGQGPYNEQFF | TGTGCCAGCAGCCCGGGACAGGGCCCCTACAATGAGCAGTTCTTC | TRBV3-1/TRBV3-2 | 15 | once | TRBJ2-1 | TRBD1
CALTGYGYTF | TGTGCCTTAACAGGTTATGGCTACACCTTC | TRBV30 | 10 | . | TRBJ1-2 | .
CASSLTGHGNTIYF | TGTGCCAGCAGCCTGACAGGGCATGGAAACACCATATATTTT | TRBV7-3 | 14 | once | TRBJ1-3 | TRBD1
CASSQATVNSYNEQFF | TGCGCCAGCAGTCAAGCTACAGTTAACTCCTACAATGAGCAGTTCTTC | TRBV23-1 | 16 | . | TRBJ2-1 | .